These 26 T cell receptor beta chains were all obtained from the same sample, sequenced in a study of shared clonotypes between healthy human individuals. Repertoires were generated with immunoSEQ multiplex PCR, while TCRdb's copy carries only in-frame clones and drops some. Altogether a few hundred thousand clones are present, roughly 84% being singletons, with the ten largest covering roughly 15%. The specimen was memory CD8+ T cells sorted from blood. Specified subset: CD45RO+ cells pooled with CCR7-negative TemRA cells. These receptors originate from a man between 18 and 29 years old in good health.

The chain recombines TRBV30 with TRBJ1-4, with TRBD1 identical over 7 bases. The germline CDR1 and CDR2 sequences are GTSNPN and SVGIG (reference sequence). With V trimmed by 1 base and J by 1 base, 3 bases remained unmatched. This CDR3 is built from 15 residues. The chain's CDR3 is CAWSEDRETNEKLFF. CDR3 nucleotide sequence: TGTGCCTGGAGTGAAGACAGGGAAACTAATGAAAAACTGTTTTTT.

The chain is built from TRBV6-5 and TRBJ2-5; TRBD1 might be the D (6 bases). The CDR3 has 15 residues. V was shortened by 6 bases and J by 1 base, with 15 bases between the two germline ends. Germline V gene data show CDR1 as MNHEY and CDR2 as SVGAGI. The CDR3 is CASSSVEGGQETQYF. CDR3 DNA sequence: TGTGCCAGCAGCAGCGTCGAAGGGGGCCAAGAGACCCAGTACTTC.

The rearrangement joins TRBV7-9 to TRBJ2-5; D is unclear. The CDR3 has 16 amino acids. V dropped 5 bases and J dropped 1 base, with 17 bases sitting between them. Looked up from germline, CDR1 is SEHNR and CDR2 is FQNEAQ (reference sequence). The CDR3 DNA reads TGTGCCAGCAGCCCGCGACATTCGAGAGGCCAAGAGACCCAGTACTTC. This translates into CASSPRHSRGQETQYF.

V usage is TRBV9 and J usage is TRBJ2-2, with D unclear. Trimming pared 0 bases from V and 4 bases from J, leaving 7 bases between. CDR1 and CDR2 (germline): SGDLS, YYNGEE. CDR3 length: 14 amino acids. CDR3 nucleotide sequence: TGTGCCAGCAGCGTAGACCTTCTCACCGGGGAGCTGTTTTTT. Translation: CASSVDLLTGELFF.

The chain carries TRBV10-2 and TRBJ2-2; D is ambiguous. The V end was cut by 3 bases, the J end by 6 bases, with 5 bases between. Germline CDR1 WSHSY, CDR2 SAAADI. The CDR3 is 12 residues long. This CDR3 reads CASSEGPGELFF. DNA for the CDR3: TGCGCCAGCAGTGAAGGGCCCGGGGAGCTGTTTTTT.

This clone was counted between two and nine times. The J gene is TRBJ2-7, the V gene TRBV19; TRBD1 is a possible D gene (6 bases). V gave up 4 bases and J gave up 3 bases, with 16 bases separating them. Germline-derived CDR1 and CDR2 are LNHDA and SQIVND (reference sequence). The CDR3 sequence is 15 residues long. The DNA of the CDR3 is TGTGCCAGTAGTACGACCGGGACATATCTCTACGAGCAGTACTTC. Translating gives CASSTTGTYLYEQYF.

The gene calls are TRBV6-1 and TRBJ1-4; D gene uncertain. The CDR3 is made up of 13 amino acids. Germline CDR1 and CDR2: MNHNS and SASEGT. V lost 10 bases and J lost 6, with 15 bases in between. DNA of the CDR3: TGTGCCACAGCGACCCTGCCCGATGAAAAACTGTTTTTT. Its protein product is CATATLPDEKLFF.

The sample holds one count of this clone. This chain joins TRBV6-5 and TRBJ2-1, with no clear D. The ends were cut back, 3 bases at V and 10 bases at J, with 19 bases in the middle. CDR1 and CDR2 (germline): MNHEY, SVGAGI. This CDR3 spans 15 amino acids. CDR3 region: CASSYPSDGLGEQFF. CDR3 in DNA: TGTGCCAGCAGTTATCCCTCGGACGGCTTGGGGGAGCAGTTCTTC.

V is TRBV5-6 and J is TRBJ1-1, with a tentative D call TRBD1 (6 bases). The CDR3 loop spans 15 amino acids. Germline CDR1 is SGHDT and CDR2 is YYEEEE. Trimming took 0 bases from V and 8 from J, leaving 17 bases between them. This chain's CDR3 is CASSLAGAGFGEAFF. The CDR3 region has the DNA TGTGCCAGCAGCTTGGCAGGGGCAGGGTTCGGGGAAGCTTTCTTT.

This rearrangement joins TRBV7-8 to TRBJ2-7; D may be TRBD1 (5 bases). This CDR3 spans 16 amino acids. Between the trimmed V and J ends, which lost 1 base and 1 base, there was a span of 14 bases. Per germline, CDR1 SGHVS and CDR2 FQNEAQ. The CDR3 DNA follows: TGTGCCAGCAGCTTAGTTTCGCTCAAGGGGTCCTACGAGCAGTACTTC. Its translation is CASSLVSLKGSYEQYF.

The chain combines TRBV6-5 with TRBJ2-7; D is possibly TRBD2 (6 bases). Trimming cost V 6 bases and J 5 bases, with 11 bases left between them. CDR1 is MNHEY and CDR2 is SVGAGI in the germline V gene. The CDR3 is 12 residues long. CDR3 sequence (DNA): TGTGCCAGCAGCGGGGGTATCGACGAGCAGTACTTC. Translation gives CASSGGIDEQYF.

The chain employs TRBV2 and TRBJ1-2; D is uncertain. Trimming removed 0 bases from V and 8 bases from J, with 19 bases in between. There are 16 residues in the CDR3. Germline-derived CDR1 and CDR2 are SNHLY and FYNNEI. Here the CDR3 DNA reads TGTGCCAGCAGTGAAGCGCCGAGTTTCCCAGCGTACGGCTACACCTTC. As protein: CASSEAPSFPAYGYTF.

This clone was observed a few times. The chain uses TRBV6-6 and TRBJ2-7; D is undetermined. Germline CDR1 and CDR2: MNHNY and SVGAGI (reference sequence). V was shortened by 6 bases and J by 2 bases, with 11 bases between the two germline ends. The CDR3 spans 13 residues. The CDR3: CASRTADTYEQYF. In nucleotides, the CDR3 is TGTGCCAGCAGAACAGCCGATACCTACGAGCAGTACTTC.

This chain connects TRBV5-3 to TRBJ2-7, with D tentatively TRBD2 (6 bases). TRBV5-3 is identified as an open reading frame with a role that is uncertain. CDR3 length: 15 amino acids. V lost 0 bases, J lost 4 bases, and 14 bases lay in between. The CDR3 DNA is TGTGCCAGAAGCTTGGCCGGCGGGGCCTTATACGAGCAGTACTTC. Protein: CARSLAGGALYEQYF.

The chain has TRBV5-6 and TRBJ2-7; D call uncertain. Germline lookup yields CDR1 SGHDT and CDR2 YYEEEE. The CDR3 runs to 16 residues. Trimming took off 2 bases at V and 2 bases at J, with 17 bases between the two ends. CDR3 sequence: CASSFVTRQATYEQYF. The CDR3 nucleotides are TGTGCCAGCAGCTTTGTGACCCGGCAGGCCACCTACGAGCAGTACTTC.

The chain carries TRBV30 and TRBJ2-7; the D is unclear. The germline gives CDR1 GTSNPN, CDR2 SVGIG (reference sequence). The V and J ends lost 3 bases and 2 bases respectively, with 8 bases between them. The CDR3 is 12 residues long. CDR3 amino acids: CAWSPGPYEQYF. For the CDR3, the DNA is TGTGCCTGGAGCCCCGGGCCCTACGAGCAGTACTTC. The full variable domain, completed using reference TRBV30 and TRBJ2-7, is SQTIHQWPATLVQPVGSPLSLECTVEGTSNPNLYWYRQAAGRGLQLLFYSVGIGQISSEVPQNLSASRPQDRQFILSSKKLLLSDSGFYLCAWSPGPYEQYFGPGTRLTVT.

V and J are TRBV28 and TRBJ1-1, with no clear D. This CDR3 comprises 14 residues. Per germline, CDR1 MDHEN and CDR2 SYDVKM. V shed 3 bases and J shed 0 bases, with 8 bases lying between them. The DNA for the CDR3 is TGTGCCAGCAGTTTGACATCCATGAACACTGAAGCTTTCTTT. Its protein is CASSLTSMNTEAFF.

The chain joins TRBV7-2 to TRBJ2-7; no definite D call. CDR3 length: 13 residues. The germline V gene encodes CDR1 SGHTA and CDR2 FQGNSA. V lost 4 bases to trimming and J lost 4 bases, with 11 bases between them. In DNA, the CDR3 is TGTGCCAGCAGCTATGGGCCGGCATACGAGCAGTACTTC. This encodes CASSYGPAYEQYF.

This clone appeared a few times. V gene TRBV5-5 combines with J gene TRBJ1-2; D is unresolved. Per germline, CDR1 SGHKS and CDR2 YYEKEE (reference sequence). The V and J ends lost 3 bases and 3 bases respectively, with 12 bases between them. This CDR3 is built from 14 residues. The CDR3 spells CASSSFLGDYGYTF. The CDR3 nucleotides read TGTGCCAGCAGCTCCTTTCTGGGAGACTATGGCTACACCTTC. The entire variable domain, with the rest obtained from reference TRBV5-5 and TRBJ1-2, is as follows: DAGVTQSPTHLIKTRGQQVTLRCSPISGHKSVSWYQQVLGQGPQFIFQYYEKEERGRGNFPDRFSARQFPNYSSELNVNALLLGDSALYLCASSSFLGDYGYTFGSGTRLTVV.

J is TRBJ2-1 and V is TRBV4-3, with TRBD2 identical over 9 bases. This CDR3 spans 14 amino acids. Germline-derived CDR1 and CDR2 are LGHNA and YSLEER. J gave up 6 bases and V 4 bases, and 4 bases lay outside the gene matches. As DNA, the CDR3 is TGCGCCAGCAGCCTAGGACTAGCGCTCAATGAGCAGTTCTTC. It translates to CASSLGLALNEQFF.

In DNA, the CDR3 is TGTGCCAGCAGTGGGGGGAACAGGGGATTGGGTTCACCCCTCCACTTT. This gives the protein CASSGGNRGLGSPLHF. This rearrangement joins TRBV6-1 to TRBJ1-6; 7 positions match TRBD1. With V trimmed by 4 bases and J by 9 bases, 12 bases remained unmatched. The CDR3 covers 16 residues. Germline V gene lookup returns CDR1 MNHNS and CDR2 SASEGT.

The CDR3 is CATSSLGAGGFTGELFF. The CDR3 DNA follows: TGTGCCACCAGCAGTCTTGGGGCGGGAGGTTTTACCGGGGAGCTGTTTTTT. The J gene is TRBJ2-2, the V gene TRBV15; 8 nucleotides align to TRBD2. J was trimmed by 5 bases and V by 3 bases; bases with no gene match: 11. The CDR3 is made up of 17 amino acids. Germline values: CDR1 LNHNV, CDR2 YYDKDF (reference sequence).

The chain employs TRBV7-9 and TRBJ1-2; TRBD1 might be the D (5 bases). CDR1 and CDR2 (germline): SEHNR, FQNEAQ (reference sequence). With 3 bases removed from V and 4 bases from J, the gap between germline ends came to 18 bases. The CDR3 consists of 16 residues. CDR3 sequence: CASSFGGRGSGYGYTF. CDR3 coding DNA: TGTGCCAGCAGCTTCGGGGGTCGAGGGAGTGGCTATGGCTACACCTTC.

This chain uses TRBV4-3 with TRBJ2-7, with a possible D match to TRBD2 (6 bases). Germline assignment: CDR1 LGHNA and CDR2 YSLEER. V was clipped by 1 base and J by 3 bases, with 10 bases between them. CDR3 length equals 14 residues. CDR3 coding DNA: TGCGCCAGCAGCCAAGCGTGGCGGGGCTACGAGCAGTACTTC. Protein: CASSQAWRGYEQYF.

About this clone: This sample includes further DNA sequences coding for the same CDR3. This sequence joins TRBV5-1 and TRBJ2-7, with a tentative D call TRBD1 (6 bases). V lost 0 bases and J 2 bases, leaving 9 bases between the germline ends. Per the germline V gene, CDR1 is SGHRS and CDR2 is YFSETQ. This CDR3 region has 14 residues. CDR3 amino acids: CASSLAGDPYEQYF. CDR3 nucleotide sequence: TGCGCCAGCAGCTTGGCAGGGGATCCCTACGAGCAGTACTTC.

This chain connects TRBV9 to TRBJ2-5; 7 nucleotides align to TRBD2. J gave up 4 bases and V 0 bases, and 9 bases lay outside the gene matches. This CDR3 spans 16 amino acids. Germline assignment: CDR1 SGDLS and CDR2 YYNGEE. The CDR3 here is CASSVGAHTGGETQYF. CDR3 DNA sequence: TGTGCCAGCAGCGTAGGTGCCCACACGGGGGGAGAGACCCAGTACTTC.